The present TCR beta chain was sequenced within a study of blood T cell repertoires in COVID-19. This clone came up a few times. From germline, CDR1 is SGHRS and CDR2 YFSETQ. V was clipped by 5 bases and J by 6 bases, with 11 bases between them. The CDR3 is made up of 12 amino acids. The table came from immunoSEQ multiplex PCR; TCRdb's copy has only in-frame clones and leaves some out. The top ten clones hold 30% to 45% of a sample with 100,000 to 150,000 clones, 75% to 85% of them seen once. The TCR comes from a man aged 40-49 years with active or convalescent COVID-19. The chain recombines TRBV5-1 with TRBJ2-5; TRBD2 might be the D (5 bases). Sequenced material: peripheral blood. CDR3 bases: TGCGCCAGCAGAATTAGCGAACAGACCCAGTACTTC. It codes for CASRISEQTQYF.